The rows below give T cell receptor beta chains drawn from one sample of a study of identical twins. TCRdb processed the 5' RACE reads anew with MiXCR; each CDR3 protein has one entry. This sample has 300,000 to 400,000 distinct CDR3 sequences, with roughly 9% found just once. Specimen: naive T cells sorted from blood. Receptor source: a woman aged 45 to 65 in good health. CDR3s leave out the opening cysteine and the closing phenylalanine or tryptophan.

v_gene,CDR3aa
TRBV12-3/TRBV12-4,ASSPGGPSTGELF
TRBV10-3,AISDRKGNTGELF
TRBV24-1,ATRSGGYGYT
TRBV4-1,ASSQVMRADTQY
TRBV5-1,ASRREPIDTQY
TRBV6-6,ASSYDPLTGGYT
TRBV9,ASSALPRAETQY
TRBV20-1,SARGPGDTQY
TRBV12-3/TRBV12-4,ASSTLGGASEQF
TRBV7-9,ATSEESRDTQY
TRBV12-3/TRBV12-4,ASSLGSGSRDTQY
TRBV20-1,SAPVRTSGTGETQY
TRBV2,ASSAGAVNQPQH
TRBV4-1,ASSQDRYSSENSGNTIY
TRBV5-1,ASGKNQETQY
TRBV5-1,ASSLALAGGPTGELF
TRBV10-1,ASSESINEQF
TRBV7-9,ASSLRDFLDTQY
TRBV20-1,SAPIAGYNEQF
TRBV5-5,ASSLVTGGRDTQY
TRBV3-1,ASSQLRMQGTIQY
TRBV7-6,ASSLGGGGNEKF
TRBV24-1,ATSESRAYEQY
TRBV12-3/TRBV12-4,ASTEGLELF
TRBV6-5,ASSTSSGLSPLH
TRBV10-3,AIREGVKDSPLH
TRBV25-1,ASSRVGDYGYT
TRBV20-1,SAREDTGRSLDTQY